These 8 T cell receptor beta chains were sequenced from one sample in a study of shared clonotypes between healthy human individuals. The protocol was immunoSEQ multiplex PCR, while the TCRdb copy is restricted to in-frame clones and leaves out a portion. The data contain 2 million to 3 million clones, approximately 93% of them seen just once; the ten biggest clones take up roughly 0.36%. Specimen: naive CD4+ T cells from PBMCs. The sample's subset: CD45RA+ positively selected. Source of these receptors: a man between 18 and 35 years old in good health. Some clones in this sample may be carry-over from other donors' samples.

The genes are TRBV7-9 and TRBJ2-7, with TRBD2 identical over 7 bases. The CDR3 length is 15 residues. V was pared by 2 bases and J by 5 bases, with 9 bases of the junction left unmatched. Germline loops: CDR1 SEHNR, CDR2 FQNEAQ (reference sequence). In DNA, the CDR3 is TGTGCCAGCAGCTTAATCGGGGGGTTCGTCCACGAGCAGTACTTC. Translating gives CASSLIGGFVHEQYF.

The chain couples TRBV2 to TRBJ2-7; 12 bases fit TRBD2. Trimming removed 7 bases from V and 5 bases from J; junction bases left unmatched: 18. The V gene's germline CDR1 is SNHLY and CDR2 FYNNEI. The CDR3 is made up of 18 amino acids. The DNA of the CDR3 is TGTGCCAGCACCATAACAGTGTATCGGACTAGCGGGATCGACGAGCAGTACTTC. This codes for CASTITVYRTSGIDEQYF.

The rearrangement uses TRBV5-1 and TRBJ2-5; 8 bases map to TRBD1. Germline CDR1 is SGHRS and CDR2 is YFSETQ. This CDR3 region has 15 residues. Losses at the gene ends were 4 bases for V and 3 bases for J; bases not matched to a gene: 8. This CDR3 is CASSTHGQGEETQYF. CDR3 sequence (DNA): TGCGCCAGCAGCACCCACGGACAGGGAGAAGAGACCCAGTACTTC.

The chain joins TRBV7-2 to TRBJ1-2; no firm D call. Trimming pared 1 base from V and 3 bases from J, leaving 9 bases between. Germline values: CDR1 SGHTA, CDR2 FQGNSA. The length of the CDR3 is 14 residues. The CDR3 DNA is TGTGCCAGCAGCTTAGGCTGGGTAGACTATGGCTACACCTTC. Amino acid sequence: CASSLGWVDYGYTF.

The gene calls are TRBV7-2 and TRBJ2-1, with 13 bases aligning to TRBD2. Germline CDR1 reads SGHTA; CDR2 reads FQGNSA. CDR3 length: 18 residues. Trimming at V came to 5 bases and at J to 6 bases, leaving 13 bases not matched to a gene. CDR3 nucleotides: TGTGCCAGCAGCCTGACTAGACTAGCGGGAGGAGTTGGCAATGAGCAGTTCTTC. The encoded protein is CASSLTRLAGGVGNEQFF.

V and J are TRBV7-2 and TRBJ1-2; weak D call: TRBD1 (5 bases). The V gene lost 5 bases and the J gene lost 5 bases, with 15 bases spanning the gap. The CDR3 length is 14 residues. Germline loops: CDR1 SGHTA, CDR2 FQGNSA. The CDR3 region has the DNA TGTGCCAGCAGCATTCCGCAGGGAACATATGGCTACACCTTC. Translated, it gives CASSIPQGTYGYTF.

This sequence joins TRBV7-2 and TRBJ2-6; 12 nucleotides match TRBD1. The V gene end was trimmed by 5 bases and the J gene end by 3 bases; junction bases not matched to a gene: 8. The CDR3 consists of 18 residues. Germline lookup yields CDR1 SGHTA and CDR2 FQGNSA. This chain's CDR3 is CASSRAGTGGGGANVLTF. Here the CDR3 DNA reads TGTGCCAGCAGCCGCGCCGGGACAGGGGGCGGTGGGGCCAACGTCCTGACTTTC.

Remarks on this clone: The sample has other DNA sequences that encode this CDR3 too. The CDR3 nucleotides are TGTGCCTGGAGTGTCCTTAGCGAGCAGTACTTC. This gives the protein CAWSVLSEQYF. The chain links TRBV30 to TRBJ2-7; D not certain. Germline V CDR1 and CDR2: GTSNPN, SVGIG (reference sequence). The CDR3 loop spans 11 amino acids. With 0 bases removed from V and 6 bases from J, the gap between germline ends came to 6 bases.